Listed below are T cell receptor beta chains from one sample, sequenced in a study of cytomegalovirus exposure and HLA in healthy donors. Only in-frame clones appear in the TCRdb table, and some are missing; sequencing was by immunoSEQ multiplex PCR. The data show around 64,000 clones, approximately 90% seen once. Sequencing was done on a sample of PBMCs. These receptors were taken from a woman aged 25 to 39 in good health and CMV-seronegative. Each CDR3 is given with its conserved first and last residue. A D gene is named only where the DNA matches it firmly. Size values are once, few and many counts, or a class for expanded clones, and some rows have none.

v_call: TRBV7-9
d_call: NA
clone_size: NA
j_call: TRBJ1-2
cdr3_nt: TGTTCCAGCAGCTTCCCCAGGGGAGACGGGGAAGGCTACACCTTC
cdr3_aa: CSSSFPRGDGEGYTF

v_call: TRBV7-6
d_call: NA
clone_size: NA
j_call: TRBJ1-1
cdr3_nt: TGTGCCAGCAGCTTAGATGGGAGGGGCACTGAAGCTTTCTTT
cdr3_aa: CASSLDGRGTEAFF

v_call: TRBV19
d_call: NA
clone_size: NA
j_call: TRBJ1-4
cdr3_nt: TGTGCCAGTAACCGGGGGTTGAAAACGGAAAAACTGTTTTTT
cdr3_aa: CASNRGLKTEKLFF

v_call: TRBV19
d_call: NA
clone_size: NA
j_call: TRBJ2-1
cdr3_nt: TGTGCCAGTAGTATCGGTTACAATGAGCAGTTCTTC
cdr3_aa: CASSIGYNEQFF

v_call: TRBV4-1
d_call: NA
clone_size: NA
j_call: TRBJ1-2
cdr3_nt: TGCGCCAGCAGCGGTGTCCGAAAGGGGCATGGCTACACCTTC
cdr3_aa: CASSGVRKGHGYTF

v_call: TRBV7-2
d_call: NA
clone_size: NA
j_call: TRBJ2-1
cdr3_nt: TGTGCCAGCAGCCCGGTATTGATATATGAGCAGTTCTTC
cdr3_aa: CASSPVLIYEQFF

v_call: TRBV9
d_call: TRBD1
clone_size: NA
j_call: TRBJ2-1
cdr3_nt: TGTGCCAGCAGCGAACGGGACAGATACAATGAGCAGTTCTTC
cdr3_aa: CASSERDRYNEQFF

v_call: TRBV7-3
d_call: NA
clone_size: NA
j_call: TRBJ2-2
cdr3_nt: TGTGCCAGCAGCTTGAGCGTAACTCAGAACACCGGGGAGCTGTTTTTT
cdr3_aa: CASSLSVTQNTGELFF

v_call: TRBV30
d_call: TRBD1
clone_size: NA
j_call: TRBJ1-2
cdr3_nt: TGTGCCTGGAGTCGGGACAGAAGTAACTATGGCTACACCTTC
cdr3_aa: CAWSRDRSNYGYTF

v_call: TRBV29-1
d_call: NA
clone_size: NA
j_call: TRBJ2-7
cdr3_nt: TGCAGCGTTGAAGAGGAGGACAGCTACGAGCAGTACTTC
cdr3_aa: CSVEEEDSYEQYF

v_call: TRBV13
d_call: NA
clone_size: few
j_call: TRBJ1-1
cdr3_nt: TGTGCCAGCAGCTTAGAGGGGTTAGAGAACACTGAAGCTTTCTTT
cdr3_aa: CASSLEGLENTEAFF

v_call: TRBV7-8
d_call: NA
clone_size: NA
j_call: TRBJ1-3
cdr3_nt: TGTGCCAGCAGCTCCCGCTTGGGGGGCTCTGGAAACACCATATATTTT
cdr3_aa: CASSSRLGGSGNTIYF

v_call: TRBV4-1
d_call: NA
clone_size: once
j_call: TRBJ2-2
cdr3_nt: TGCGCCAGCAGCCAACCGATCCAGACGGGGGACACCGGGGAGCTGTTTTTT
cdr3_aa: CASSQPIQTGDTGELFF

v_call: TRBV4-2
d_call: NA
clone_size: NA
j_call: TRBJ1-6
cdr3_nt: TGTGCCAGCAGCCAAGAGCGGGAGGAGGTCCGTCATAATTCACCCCTCCACTTT
cdr3_aa: CASSQEREEVRHNSPLHF

v_call: TRBV7-8
d_call: TRBD2
clone_size: once
j_call: TRBJ2-1
cdr3_nt: TGTGCCAGCAGCTTAGCGCGAGGAGGCGGGAGACATGAGTTCTTC
cdr3_aa: CASSLARGGGRHEFF

v_call: TRBV6-1
d_call: TRBD1
clone_size: NA
j_call: TRBJ2-7
cdr3_nt: TGTGCCAGCAACCGACAGGGGACCTACGAGCAGTACTTC
cdr3_aa: CASNRQGTYEQYF

v_call: TRBV6-6
d_call: NA
clone_size: NA
j_call: TRBJ2-7
cdr3_nt: TGTGCCAGCAACACCCGCCAGGGGAAGTTGTCCTACGAGCAGTACTTC
cdr3_aa: CASNTRQGKLSYEQYF

v_call: TRBV5-4
d_call: NA
clone_size: NA
j_call: TRBJ2-7
cdr3_nt: TGTGCCAGCAGTCTAGGACAGTTGCCTTCCTACGAGCAGTACTTC
cdr3_aa: CASSLGQLPSYEQYF

v_call: TRBV7-7
d_call: NA
clone_size: NA
j_call: TRBJ2-3
cdr3_nt: TGTGCTAGCAGCCAAGACAGCGTAGATACGCAGTATTTT
cdr3_aa: CASSQDSVDTQYF